Given below is one T cell receptor beta chain in context. Its specificity is unknown. This record comes from a study of shared clonotypes between healthy human individuals. Broader study findings: A reduction in generation probabilities was seen for non-shared clonotypes relative to those shared by all four donors. Rarefaction showed that sequencing of sorted subsets was incomplete (despite large depth). Clonotypes that were shared across a handful of donors made up around 5% of naive CD4 clonotypes.

TCRdb keeps only in-frame clones here, not all; method: immunoSEQ multiplex PCR. This sample yields 1.5 million to 2.5 million clones, of which about 94% are seen a single time; more than 0.95% belongs to the top ten. V lost 2 bases and J lost 4, with 15 bases in between. This CDR3 contains 16 residues. The V gene's germline CDR1 is MNHNS and CDR2 SASEGT. In the naive CD8 group, cells lacked CD45RO and were positively selected for CCR7, so terminally differentiated effector memory CD45RA+ cells were left out. Each donor was a Caucasian adult residing in Nashville, Tennessee. This chain joins TRBV6-1 and TRBJ2-1, with TRBD2 as a possible D gene (5 bases). Sequencing was performed on naive CD8+ T cells sorted from blood. The TCR sequence derives from a man younger than 35 in good health. The CDR3 here is CASSELNSDWYNEQFF. The DNA of the CDR3 is TGTGCCAGCAGTGAATTGAACTCGGACTGGTACAATGAGCAGTTCTTC.